Detailed here is one TCR beta chain. As yet, its antigen is unknown. The PCR ran on 60 Vbeta and 13 Jbeta primers. TCRdb keeps only in-frame clones here, not all; method: immunoSEQ multiplex PCR. Here the sample spans 200,000 to 300,000 clones, around four fifths being singletons. The sample comes from a study of cytomegalovirus exposure and HLA in healthy donors. Study-wide points: Most TCR sequences showed up rarely, but some public TCRs showed up in many donors. An observed cluster of highly shared sequence variants was recorded as a likely sequencing artifact. A later analysis linked 15,000 to 20,000 TCR beta sequences to HLA alleles at 0.05 false discovery rate.

This clonotype was sampled from a woman in her 40s in good health and CMV-seropositive. Sequenced material: PBMCs.

CDR3 amino acids: CASSSSGTGVEPLHF. DNA of the CDR3: TGTGCCAGCAGTTCATCCGGGACAGGGGTTGAGCCCCTCCACTTT. The chain combines TRBV28 with TRBJ1-6, with 10 bases fitting TRBD1. The CDR3 is made up of 15 amino acids. Trimming at V came to 4 bases and at J to 13 bases, leaving 10 bases not matched to a gene. The germline CDR1 and CDR2 sequences are MDHEN and SYDVKM.